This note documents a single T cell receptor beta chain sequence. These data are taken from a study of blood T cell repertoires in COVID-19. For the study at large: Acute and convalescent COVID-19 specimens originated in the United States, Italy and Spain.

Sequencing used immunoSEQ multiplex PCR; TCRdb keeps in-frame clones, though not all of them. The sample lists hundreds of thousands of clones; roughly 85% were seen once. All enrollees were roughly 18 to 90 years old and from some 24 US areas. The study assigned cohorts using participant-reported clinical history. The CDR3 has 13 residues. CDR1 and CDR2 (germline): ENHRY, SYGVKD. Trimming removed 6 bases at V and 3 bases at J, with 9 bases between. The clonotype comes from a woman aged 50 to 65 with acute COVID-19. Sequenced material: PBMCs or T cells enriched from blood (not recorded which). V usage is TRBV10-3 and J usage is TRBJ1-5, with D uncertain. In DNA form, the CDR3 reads TGTGCCATCAGCAGACGGGACAATCAGCCCCAGCATTTT. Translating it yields CAISRRDNQPQHF.